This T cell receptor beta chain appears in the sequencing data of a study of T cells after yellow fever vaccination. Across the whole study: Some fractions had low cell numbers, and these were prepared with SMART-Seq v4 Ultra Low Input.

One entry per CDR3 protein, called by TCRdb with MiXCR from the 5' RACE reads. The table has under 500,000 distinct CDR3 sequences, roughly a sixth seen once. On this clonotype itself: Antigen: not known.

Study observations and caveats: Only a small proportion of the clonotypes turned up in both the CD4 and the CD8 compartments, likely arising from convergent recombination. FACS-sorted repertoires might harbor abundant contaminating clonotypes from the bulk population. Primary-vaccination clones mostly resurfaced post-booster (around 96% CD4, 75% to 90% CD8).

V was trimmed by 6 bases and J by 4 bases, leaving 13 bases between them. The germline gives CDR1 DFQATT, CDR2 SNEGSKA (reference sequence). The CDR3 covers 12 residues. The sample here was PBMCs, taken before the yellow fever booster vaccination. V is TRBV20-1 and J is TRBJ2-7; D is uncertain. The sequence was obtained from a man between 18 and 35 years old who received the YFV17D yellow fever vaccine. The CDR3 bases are TGCAGTGCGACCCCTTCCTCGTACGAGCAGTACGTC. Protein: CSATPSSYEQYV.